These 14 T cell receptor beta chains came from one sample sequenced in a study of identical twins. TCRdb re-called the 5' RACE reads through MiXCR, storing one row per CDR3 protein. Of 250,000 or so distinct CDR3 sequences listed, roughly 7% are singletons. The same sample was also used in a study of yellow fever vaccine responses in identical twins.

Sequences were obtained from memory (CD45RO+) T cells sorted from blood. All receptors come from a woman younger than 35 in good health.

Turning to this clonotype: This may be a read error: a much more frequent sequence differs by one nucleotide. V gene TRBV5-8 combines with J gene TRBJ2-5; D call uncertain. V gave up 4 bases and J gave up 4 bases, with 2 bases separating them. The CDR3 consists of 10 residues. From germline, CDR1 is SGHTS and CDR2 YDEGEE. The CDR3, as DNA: TGTGCCAGCAGCCCAGAGACCCAGTACTTC. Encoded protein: CASSPETQYF.

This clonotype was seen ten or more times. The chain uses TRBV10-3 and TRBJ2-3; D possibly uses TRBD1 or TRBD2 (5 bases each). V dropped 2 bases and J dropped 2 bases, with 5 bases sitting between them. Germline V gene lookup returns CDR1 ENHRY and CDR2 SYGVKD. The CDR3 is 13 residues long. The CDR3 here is CAISEGTTDTQYF. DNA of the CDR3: TGTGCCATCAGTGAGGGGACCACAGATACGCAGTATTTT.

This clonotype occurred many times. This chain's CDR3 is CSVGQGAGKLFF. CDR3 in DNA: TGCAGCGTTGGACAGGGGGCGGGAAAACTGTTTTTT. V is TRBV29-1 and J is TRBJ1-4, with TRBD1 matching over 10 bases. This CDR3 has 12 residues. The trim removed 4 bases at V and 10 bases at J, leaving 3 bases unmatched. Germline V gene sequence: CDR1 SQVTM, CDR2 ANQGSEA.

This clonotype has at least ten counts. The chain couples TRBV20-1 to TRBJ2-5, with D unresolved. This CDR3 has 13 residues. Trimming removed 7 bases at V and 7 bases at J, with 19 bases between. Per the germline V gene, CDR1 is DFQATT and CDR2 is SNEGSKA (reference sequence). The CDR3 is CSVPEGDVGTQYF. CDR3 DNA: TGCAGTGTACCAGAAGGAGACGTTGGGACCCAGTACTTC.

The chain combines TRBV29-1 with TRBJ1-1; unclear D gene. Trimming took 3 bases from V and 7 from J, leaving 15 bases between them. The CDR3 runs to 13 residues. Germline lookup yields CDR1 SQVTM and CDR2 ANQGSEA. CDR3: CSVDLGWQNEAFF. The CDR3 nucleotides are TGCAGCGTTGACCTGGGCTGGCAGAATGAAGCTTTCTTT.

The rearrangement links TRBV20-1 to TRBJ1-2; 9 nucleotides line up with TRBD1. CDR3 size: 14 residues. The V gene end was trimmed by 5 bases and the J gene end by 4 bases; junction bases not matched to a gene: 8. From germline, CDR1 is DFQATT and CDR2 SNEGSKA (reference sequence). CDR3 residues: CSASPSTGGYGYTF. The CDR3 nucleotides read TGCAGTGCTTCCCCATCGACAGGGGGCTATGGCTACACCTTC.

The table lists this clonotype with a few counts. The CDR3 region is CASSQGWVAPRNEQFF. The CDR3 bases are TGTGCCAGCAGCCAAGGTTGGGTAGCACCACGTAATGAGCAGTTCTTC. The chain links TRBV14 to TRBJ2-1, with D unclear. V was clipped by 1 base and J by 7 bases, with 17 bases between them. CDR3 length equals 16 residues. The germline gives CDR1 SGHDN, CDR2 FVKESK.

Written as DNA, the CDR3 is TGTGCCAGCAGCCCCAGGCTGAGAGGACTGTACGGGGAGCTGTTTTTT. Translation: CASSPRLRGLYGELFF. J is TRBJ2-2 and V is TRBV5-6; D perhaps matches TRBD2 (5 bases). Germline assignment: CDR1 SGHDT and CDR2 YYEEEE. V lost 4 bases, J lost 7 bases, and 20 bases lay in between. The CDR3 spans 16 residues.

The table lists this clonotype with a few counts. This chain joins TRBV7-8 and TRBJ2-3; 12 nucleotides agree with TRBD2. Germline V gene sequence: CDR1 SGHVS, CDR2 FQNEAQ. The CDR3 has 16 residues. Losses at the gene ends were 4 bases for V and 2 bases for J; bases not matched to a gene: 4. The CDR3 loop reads CASSSLAGGLTDTQYF. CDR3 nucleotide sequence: TGTGCCAGCAGCTCGCTAGCGGGGGGGCTCACAGATACGCAGTATTTT.

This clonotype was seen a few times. CDR3 nucleotide sequence: TGTGCCAGCAGCTTGGCCGTCTTAGAGTCGGGTGAGCAGTTCTTC. This sequence encodes CASSLAVLESGEQFF. The chain recombines TRBV5-6 with TRBJ2-1; D gene unclear. CDR1 and CDR2 (germline): SGHDT, YYEEEE. This CDR3 is built from 15 residues. V was trimmed by 0 bases and J by 9 bases, leaving 16 bases between them.

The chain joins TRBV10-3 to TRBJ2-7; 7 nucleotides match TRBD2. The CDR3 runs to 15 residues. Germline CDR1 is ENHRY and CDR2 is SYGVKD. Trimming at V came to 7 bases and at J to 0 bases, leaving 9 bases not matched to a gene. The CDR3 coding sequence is TGTGCCATCACCCCGGGACTACCATTCTCCTACGAGCAGTACTTC. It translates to CAITPGLPFSYEQYF.

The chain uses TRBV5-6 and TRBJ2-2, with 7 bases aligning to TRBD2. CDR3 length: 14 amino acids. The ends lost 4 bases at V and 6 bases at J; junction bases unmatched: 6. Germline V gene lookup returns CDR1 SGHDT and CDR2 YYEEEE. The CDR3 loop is CASSPPLAAGELFF. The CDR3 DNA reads TGTGCCAGCAGCCCGCCCCTAGCGGCCGGGGAGCTGTTTTTT.

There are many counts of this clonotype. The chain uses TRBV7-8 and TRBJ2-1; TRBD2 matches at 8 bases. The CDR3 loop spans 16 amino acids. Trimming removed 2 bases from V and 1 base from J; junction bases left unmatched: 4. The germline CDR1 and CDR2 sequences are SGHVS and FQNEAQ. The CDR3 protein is CASSLLSGGSYNEQFF. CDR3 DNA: TGTGCCAGCAGCTTACTGAGCGGGGGTTCCTACAATGAGCAGTTCTTC.

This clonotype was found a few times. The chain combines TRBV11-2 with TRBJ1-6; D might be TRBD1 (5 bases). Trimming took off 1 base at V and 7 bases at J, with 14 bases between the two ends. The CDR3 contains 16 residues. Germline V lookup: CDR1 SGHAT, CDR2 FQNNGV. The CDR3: CASSLGGGEGNSPLHF. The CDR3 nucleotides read TGTGCCAGCAGCTTAGGCGGGGGTGAGGGAAATTCACCCCTCCACTTT.